Listed here are 31 T cell receptor beta chains from one sample, sequenced in a study of blood T cell repertoires in COVID-19. The data were produced by immunoSEQ multiplex PCR, yet TCRdb's version contains in-frame clones alone and is incomplete. The sample has approximately 230,000 clones, 70% to 85% seen once. The specimen was peripheral blood. These receptor sequences come from a woman older than 75 with active or convalescent COVID-19.

The genes are TRBV7-9 and TRBJ1-5, with D possibly being TRBD1 (5 bases). CDR3 length equals 13 residues. The germline V gene encodes CDR1 SEHNR and CDR2 FQNEAQ (reference sequence). V lost 4 bases and J 7 bases, leaving 11 bases between the germline ends. The CDR3: CASSSLGAQPQHF. The CDR3, as DNA: TGTGCCAGCAGCTCATTAGGGGCACAGCCCCAGCATTTT.

The chain combines TRBV7-8 with TRBJ2-7; unclear D gene. Germline CDR1 is SGHVS and CDR2 is FQNEAQ. V was clipped by 5 bases and J by 2 bases, with 13 bases between them. This CDR3 has 14 amino acids. CDR3 loop: CASSPGSVTYEQYF. As DNA, the CDR3 is TGTGCCAGCAGCCCCGGGTCAGTTACCTACGAGCAGTACTTC.

J is TRBJ2-7 and V is TRBV30; D is perhaps TRBD2 (6 bases). The germline CDR1 and CDR2 sequences are GTSNPN and SVGIG (reference sequence). Trimming stripped 0 bases from V and 4 bases from J, with 7 bases between. The CDR3 extends over 12 amino acids. CDR3 amino acids: CAWSVLAYEQYF. The CDR3 DNA is TGTGCCTGGAGTGTACTAGCTTACGAGCAGTACTTC.

The J gene is TRBJ2-2, the V gene TRBV10-3, with 7 bases matching TRBD1. Germline V lookup: CDR1 ENHRY, CDR2 SYGVKD. This CDR3 is 14 amino acids long. J lost 7 bases, V lost 4 bases, and 6 bases had no gene match. CDR3 sequence: CAISAGTADGELFF. CDR3 sequence (DNA): TGTGCCATCAGTGCAGGGACAGCGGACGGGGAGCTGTTTTTT.

The chain links TRBV19 to TRBJ2-6; a possible D gene is TRBD1 (5 bases). Trimming removed 7 bases from V and 4 bases from J, with 11 bases in between. CDR1 is LNHDA and CDR2 is SQIVND in the germline V gene (reference sequence). The CDR3 loop spans 14 amino acids. For the CDR3, the DNA is TGTGCCAGTATTTCGACAGCAGGGGCCAACGTCCTGACTTTC. Translation gives CASISTAGANVLTF. Combining the CDR3 with reference TRBV19 and TRBJ2-6 gives the whole variable domain DGGITQSPKYLFRKEGQNVTLSCEQNLNHDAMYWYRQDPGQGLRLIYYSQIVNDFQKGDIAEGYSVSREKKESFPLTVTSAQKNPTAFYLCASISTAGANVLTFGAGSRLTVL.

This clone was observed a handful of times. The chain employs TRBV6-5 and TRBJ2-1, with D possibly TRBD2 on 6 matching bases. The ends were cut back, 11 bases at V and 3 bases at J, with 14 bases in the middle. The germline gives CDR1 MNHEY, CDR2 SVGAGI. The CDR3 covers 13 residues. The CDR3 region has the DNA TGTGCCGTCCGGGACTTCAACTACAATGAGCAGTTCTTC. The encoded protein is CAVRDFNYNEQFF.

The V and J genes are TRBV6-5 and TRBJ2-7, with 7 bases lining up with TRBD1. The J segment lost 5 bases and the V segment lost 6 bases, leaving 7 bases of the junction unmatched. Germline V gives CDR1 MNHEY, CDR2 SVGAGI. The CDR3 runs 13 residues. The chain's CDR3 is CASRETGTHEQYF. The DNA of the CDR3 is TGTGCCAGCAGGGAGACAGGGACCCACGAGCAGTACTTC.

This clone has a single count. V gene TRBV6-6 combines with J gene TRBJ1-3; D remains unclear. CDR3 length: 11 residues. V dropped 7 bases and J dropped 2 bases, with 3 bases sitting between them. Germline V gives CDR1 MNHNY, CDR2 SVGAGI (reference sequence). The CDR3 DNA reads as TGTGCCAGCATAACTGGAAACACCATATATTTT. This sequence encodes CASITGNTIYF.

This clone showed up just once. The rearrangement joins TRBV28 to TRBJ1-1; 9 positions agree with TRBD1. The germline V gene encodes CDR1 MDHEN and CDR2 SYDVKM. V lost 5 bases to trimming and J lost 8 bases; unmatched junction nucleotides: 6. The CDR3 consists of 13 residues. The CDR3 spells CASSPWDREEAFF. In nucleotides, the CDR3 is TGTGCCAGCAGTCCCTGGGACAGGGAAGAAGCTTTCTTT.

The chain links TRBV9 to TRBJ2-1, with D tentatively TRBD1 (6 bases). This CDR3 has 16 residues. With 3 bases removed from V and 4 bases from J, the gap between germline ends came to 17 bases. Germline V gene sequence: CDR1 SGDLS, CDR2 YYNGEE. CDR3 sequence: CASSARHGGPYNEQFF. The CDR3 nucleotides read TGTGCCAGCAGCGCCCGGCATGGGGGCCCATACAATGAGCAGTTCTTC. The whole variable domain, remainder taken from reference TRBV9 and TRBJ2-1, is DSGVTQTPKHLITATGQRVTLRCSPRSGDLSVYWYQQSLDQGLQFLIQYYNGEERAKGNILERFSAQQFPDLHSELNLSSLELGDSALYFCASSARHGGPYNEQFFGPGTRLTVL.

This sequence joins TRBV18 and TRBJ1-4, with TRBD1 identical over 11 bases. V trimming: 2 bases; J trimming: 8 bases; junction bases outside the gene matches: 10. CDR1 and CDR2 (germline): KGHSH, LQKENI. This CDR3 spans 17 amino acids. The DNA for the CDR3 is TGTGCCAGCTCACCAGGGACAGGGGGTCGCAGAGGAGAAAAACTGTTTTTT. It codes for CASSPGTGGRRGEKLFF.

The V gene is TRBV10-1, the J gene TRBJ1-1, with a weak D call TRBD1 (5 bases). The CDR3 runs to 11 residues. CDR1 WNHNN and CDR2 SYGVQD come from the germline V gene (reference sequence). V was cut by 11 bases and J by 11 bases, with 18 bases left in between. The CDR3 here is CAEGRVLGAFF. DNA for the CDR3: TGCGCCGAGGGGAGGGTCCTGGGGGCTTTCTTT.

J is TRBJ2-7 and V is TRBV18; 9 bases line up with TRBD1. CDR1 is KGHSH and CDR2 is LQKENI in the germline V gene. The CDR3 length is 14 residues. The V and J ends lost 4 bases and 9 bases, in that order; junction bases with no gene match: 10. In DNA form, the CDR3 reads TGTGCCAGCTCACTCCCCGGGACAGGGAGGGGGCAGTACTTC. Translation gives CASSLPGTGRGQYF.

The chain joins TRBV19 to TRBJ2-1, with TRBD2 as a possible D gene (5 bases). Germline CDR1 LNHDA, CDR2 SQIVND (reference sequence). This CDR3 has 15 residues. V lost 3 bases to trimming and J lost 3 bases, with 12 bases between them. CDR3 residues: CASSMGSVLYNEQFF. CDR3 DNA: TGTGCCAGTAGTATGGGTAGCGTACTCTACAATGAGCAGTTCTTC.

The V gene is TRBV28, the J gene TRBJ2-4; D ambiguous. CDR1 is MDHEN and CDR2 is SYDVKM in the germline V gene. CDR3 length: 14 residues. With 2 bases removed from V and 6 bases from J, the gap between germline ends came to 11 bases. The CDR3 region has the DNA TGTGCCAGCAGTTTACCCCGAACGGGAAACATTCAGTACTTC. Translating it yields CASSLPRTGNIQYF.

This chain uses TRBV4-1 with TRBJ1-5; the D is unclear. Germline CDR1 is MGHRA and CDR2 is YSYEKL. Trimming stripped 2 bases from V and 6 bases from J, with 14 bases between. This CDR3 is 15 amino acids long. CDR3 bases: TGCGCCAGCAGCCAATCTGGAGAAGTCCCTCAGCCCCAGCATTTT. Protein product: CASSQSGEVPQPQHF.

The chain couples TRBV2 to TRBJ1-2; 9 bases align to TRBD1. The germline V gene has CDR1 SNHLY and CDR2 FYNNEI. V shed 7 bases and J 3 bases; nucleotides not matched to a gene: 6. This CDR3 spans 14 amino acids. CDR3 residues: CASMWDREDYGYTF. In nucleotides, the CDR3 is TGTGCCAGCATGTGGGACAGGGAGGACTATGGCTACACCTTC. Looking up the rest from reference TRBV2 and TRBJ1-2 gives the full variable domain: EPEVTQTPSHQVTQMGQEVILRCVPISNHLYFYWYRQILGQKVEFLVSFYNNEISEKSEIFDDQFSVERPDGSNFTLKIRSTKLEDSAMYFCASMWDREDYGYTFGSGTRLTVV.

The CDR3 reads CAISLIPGQTSGANVLTF. CDR3 in DNA: TGTGCCATCAGCCTAATACCGGGACAGACCTCTGGGGCCAACGTCCTGACTTTC. The V and J genes are TRBV10-3 and TRBJ2-6; 7 nucleotides line up with TRBD1. Germline lookup yields CDR1 ENHRY and CDR2 SYGVKD. Trimming removed 6 bases from V and 0 bases from J; junction bases left unmatched: 11. The CDR3 contains 18 residues.

The chain carries TRBV14 and TRBJ2-3; D remains unclear. The CDR3 covers 14 residues. CDR1 is SGHDN and CDR2 is FVKESK in the germline V gene. Trimming cost V 5 bases and J 1 base, with 10 bases left between them. The CDR3 nucleotides are TGTGCCAGCAGCAAGCGCGGAGGCACAGATACGCAGTATTTT. Amino acids: CASSKRGGTDTQYF.

The chain carries TRBV3-1 (or the pseudogene TRBV3-2) and TRBJ2-1; a possible D gene is TRBD2 (6 bases). Germline V gene data show CDR1 as LGHDT and CDR2 as YNNKEL (reference sequence). The V gene lost 1 base and the J gene lost 5 bases, with 12 bases spanning the gap. The CDR3 length is 15 residues. CDR3 amino acids: CASSQGLVQNNEQFF. CDR3 DNA: TGTGCCAGCAGCCAAGGACTAGTTCAAAACAATGAGCAGTTCTTC.

The chain combines TRBV7-8 with TRBJ2-1, with 9 bases aligning to TRBD2. Looked up from germline, CDR1 is SGHVS and CDR2 is FQNEAQ. Trimming took 5 bases from V and 8 from J; bases not matched to a gene: 10. The CDR3 is 15 amino acids. For the CDR3, the DNA is TGTGCCAGCAGCCTTTATAGCGGGAGTCTGTATGAGCAGTTCTTC. Translated, it gives CASSLYSGSLYEQFF.

V usage is TRBV5-4 and J usage is TRBJ1-2, with TRBD1 matching over 7 bases. V lost 1 base and J lost 3; bases outside the gene matches: 15. CDR1 is SGHNT, CDR2 YYREEE, per germline (reference sequence). This CDR3 spans 18 amino acids. CDR3 nucleotides: TGTGCCAGCAGCTTGTTGGCCCCAAGGGACAGAGATCACTATGGCTACACCTTC. Translation gives CASSLLAPRDRDHYGYTF.

The rearrangement uses TRBV24-1 and TRBJ2-1; 8 positions agree with TRBD2. CDR3 length: 14 amino acids. CDR1 KGHDR and CDR2 SFDVKD come from the germline V gene. V lost 7 bases to trimming and J lost 1 base; unmatched junction nucleotides: 2. The CDR3 DNA reads TGTGCCACCAGCGGGAGGGGATCCTACAATGAGCAGTTCTTC. Its translation: CATSGRGSYNEQFF.

The chain recombines TRBV5-1 with TRBJ2-3; 7 positions agree with TRBD1. Germline V gene lookup returns CDR1 SGHRS and CDR2 YFSETQ. V shed 4 bases, J shed 3 bases, and the junction held 5 bases outside the gene matches. The CDR3 contains 14 residues. CDR3 nucleotides: TGCGCCAGCAGCCCCGGACAGGATACAGATACGCAGTATTTT. It is translated as CASSPGQDTDTQYF.

The CDR3 region has the DNA TGTGCCTGGAGTGGGGGACAGGGAGCAACTAATGAAAAACTGTTTTTT. Encoded protein: CAWSGGQGATNEKLFF. The V gene is TRBV30, the J gene TRBJ1-4, with 9 bases aligning to TRBD1. CDR3 length: 16 residues. V shed 1 base and J 0 bases; nucleotides not matched to a gene: 3. The germline V gene has CDR1 GTSNPN and CDR2 SVGIG (reference sequence).

V and J are TRBV2 and TRBJ2-1; TRBD1 matches at 8 bases. The CDR3 consists of 16 residues. Losses at the gene ends were 4 bases for V and 2 bases for J; bases not matched to a gene: 7. Germline CDR1 SNHLY, CDR2 FYNNEI. CDR3 loop: CASSVIPGQAYNEQFF. The CDR3 DNA sequence: TGTGCCAGCAGTGTCATACCGGGACAGGCCTACAATGAGCAGTTCTTC.

The rearrangement joins TRBV2 to TRBJ1-2; D perhaps matches TRBD1 (5 bases). Deletions cut 4 bases from V and 4 bases from J, with 13 bases between. The V gene's germline CDR1 is SNHLY and CDR2 FYNNEI. The CDR3 totals 14 residues. The CDR3 loop reads CASSVAGLLYGYTF. The DNA for the CDR3 is TGTGCCAGCAGTGTGGCAGGGCTCCTCTATGGCTACACCTTC.

The rearrangement joins TRBV5-1 to TRBJ2-6; D gene unclear. There are 14 residues in the CDR3. Germline V lookup: CDR1 SGHRS, CDR2 YFSETQ. V dropped 2 bases and J dropped 1 base, with 4 bases sitting between them. CDR3 in amino acids: CASSFGSGANVLTF. DNA of the CDR3: TGCGCCAGCAGCTTCGGGTCTGGGGCCAACGTCCTGACTTTC.

This clone appeared a few times. This sequence joins TRBV20-1 and TRBJ1-1; 10 bases agree with TRBD1. The CDR3 totals 11 residues. CDR1 DFQATT and CDR2 SNEGSKA come from the germline V gene (reference sequence). Trimming at V came to 3 bases and at J to 11 bases, leaving 3 bases not matched to a gene. The CDR3 loop is CSASMGQGAFF. For the CDR3, the DNA is TGCAGTGCTAGTATGGGACAGGGGGCTTTCTTT.

The chain combines TRBV3-1 (or the pseudogene TRBV3-2) with TRBJ1-1; tentatively, D is TRBD1 (6 bases). Deletions cut 0 bases from V and 8 bases from J, with 13 bases between. The CDR3 covers 14 residues. Germline-derived CDR1 and CDR2 are LGHDT and YNNKEL (reference sequence). The CDR3 region is CASSQDHRAMEAFF. CDR3 sequence (DNA): TGTGCCAGCAGCCAAGATCACAGGGCCATGGAAGCTTTCTTT.

The chain links TRBV28 to TRBJ1-6; possible D gene TRBD1, 5 bases. Germline assignment: CDR1 MDHEN and CDR2 SYDVKM. This CDR3 spans 15 amino acids. The V and J ends lost 7 bases and 6 bases respectively, with 16 bases between them. The CDR3 DNA sequence: TGTGCCAGCACCCCCATGGGGAGGGGTAATTCACCCCTCCACTTT. Amino acid sequence: CASTPMGRGNSPLHF.